Listed below are T cell receptor beta chains from one sample, sequenced in a study of T-cell reconstitution after alpha-beta-depleted transplantation in children. Each CDR3 protein gets one entry after TCRdb re-called the PCR reads with MiXCR. In the table there are hundreds of thousands of distinct CDR3 sequences, around 12% of which are singletons. The input for sequencing was PBMCs, taken before TCRalphabeta/CD19-depleted stem cell transplant. All receptors derive from a girl aged 2 to 10 with congenital amegakaryocytic thrombocytopenia, due to receive a stem cell transplant. Both conserved end residues are part of each CDR3. A D gene is named only where the DNA matches it firmly. The size field is filled for only some rows; it gives once, few, many or a size class.

TRBV7-9	TRBD2	.	TRBJ2-7	CASSLNPGLAASYEQYF	TGTGCCAGCAGCTTAAACCCGGGACTAGCGGCTTCCTACGAGCAGTACTTC
TRBV12-3/TRBV12-4	TRBD2	many	TRBJ2-1	CASCTGGGEYNEQFF	TGTGCCAGCTGTACAGGTGGGGGGGAATACAATGAGCAGTTCTTC
TRBV29-1	.	many	TRBJ2-3	CSVDEGADTQYF	TGCAGCGTTGATGAGGGTGCAGATACGCAGTATTTT
TRBV12-3/TRBV12-4	.	many	TRBJ2-1	CASRYNEQFF	TGTGCCAGCAGGTACAATGAGCAGTTCTTC
TRBV7-9	TRBD1	few	TRBJ1-6	CASSTTGDGSPLHF	TGTGCCAGCAGCACAACAGGGGATGGGTCACCCCTCCACTTT
TRBV7-9	.	few	TRBJ2-1	CASGFWSDGSGSEFF	TGTGCCAGCGGCTTTTGGAGCGACGGGAGCGGCTCCGAGTTCTTC
TRBV15	.	.	TRBJ2-7	CATGPFGGYEQYF	TGTGCCACCGGGCCATTTGGAGGCTACGAGCAGTACTTC
TRBV19	TRBD2	.	TRBJ2-7	CASSDSGIADEQYF	TGTGCCAGTAGCGATAGCGGGATCGCCGACGAGCAGTACTTC
TRBV7-7	.	many	TRBJ2-7	CASSLDGSRNEQYF	TGTGCCAGCAGCTTAGACGGGAGTCGGAACGAGCAGTACTTC
TRBV20-1	TRBD2	.	TRBJ2-7	CSALAGGLIGQYF	TGCAGTGCCTTAGCGGGAGGGCTGATCGGGCAGTACTTC
TRBV20-1	.	.	TRBJ2-1	CSARDSSGEVYNEQFF	TGCAGTGCTAGAGATAGTTCAGGGGAAGTCTACAATGAGCAGTTCTTC
TRBV29-1	.	.	TRBJ1-2	CSVQYYYGYTF	TGCAGCGTCCAATACTACTATGGCTACACCTTC
TRBV6-6	TRBD2	many	TRBJ2-7	CASRPTSGEQYF	TGTGCCAGCAGACCTACTAGCGGTGAGCAGTACTTC
TRBV5-1	.	many	TRBJ2-5	CASSPRTHQETQYF	TGCGCCAGCAGCCCCCGGACTCATCAAGAGACCCAGTACTTC
TRBV29-1	.	.	TRBJ1-2	CSVQPGSGRYGYTF	TGCAGCGTTCAGCCCGGAAGCGGTCGATATGGCTACACCTTC
TRBV6-5	TRBD2	.	TRBJ2-3	CASSYLAVSPLRNTQYF	TGTGCCAGCAGTTACCTAGCGGTAAGCCCACTACGAAATACGCAGTATTTT
TRBV12-3/TRBV12-4	.	.	TRBJ2-1	CASSNVDRNEQFF	TGTGCCAGCAGTAATGTAGATCGCAATGAGCAGTTCTTC
TRBV29-1	.	few	TRBJ2-1	CSVDPDSINEQFF	TGCAGCGTTGACCCGGACAGCATCAATGAGCAGTTCTTC
TRBV4-1	TRBD2	few	TRBJ2-7	CASSQDWASGTYEQYF	TGCGCCAGCAGCCAAGATTGGGCTAGCGGGACCTACGAGCAGTACTTC
TRBV5-1	.	few	TRBJ2-2	CASSSSAATGELFF	TGCGCCAGCAGCTCCAGCGCGGCCACCGGGGAGCTGTTTTTT
TRBV14	.	few	TRBJ2-1	CASSQGSYVHEQFF	TGTGCCAGCAGCCAAGGGTCTTATGTACATGAGCAGTTCTTC
TRBV12-3/TRBV12-4	.	.	TRBJ1-3	CASTYSGNTIYF	TGTGCCAGTACCTACTCTGGAAACACCATATATTTT
TRBV20-1	.	.	TRBJ2-3	CSANVAKLLITDTQYF	TGCAGTGCTAATGTAGCCAAATTACTCATCACAGATACGCAGTATTTT
TRBV5-1	.	few	TRBJ1-2	CASSLESASGYTF	TGCGCCAGCAGCTTGGAGTCGGCAAGTGGCTACACCTTC
TRBV21-1	.	many	TRBJ2-3	CASSKVRTSGRGTDTQYF	TGTGCCAGCAGCAAAGTGAGGACTAGCGGGAGAGGGACAGATACGCAGTATTTT
TRBV20-1	TRBD2	.	TRBJ2-5	CSAPGLAQETQYF	TGCAGTGCCCCTGGACTAGCCCAAGAGACCCAGTACTTC
TRBV29-1	TRBD2	few	TRBJ2-5	CSVRLAGEETQYF	TGCAGCGTTCGCCTAGCGGGAGAAGAGACCCAGTACTTC
TRBV29-1	.	.	TRBJ2-5	CSVERGQETQYF	TGCAGCGTTGAGAGAGGACAAGAGACCCAGTACTTC
TRBV27	.	.	TRBJ2-1	CASSLFALRYNEQFF	TGTGCCAGCAGTTTATTTGCTCTCAGATACAATGAGCAGTTCTTC
TRBV20-1	TRBD1	.	TRBJ2-7	CSAENRGRSEQYF	TGCAGTGCCGAAAACAGGGGGCGGAGTGAGCAGTACTTC
TRBV7-8	TRBD2	few	TRBJ2-7	CASSLKLAGVAEQYF	TGTGCCAGCAGCCTGAAACTAGCGGGAGTGGCAGAGCAGTACTTC
TRBV20-1	.	.	TRBJ2-7	CSARDPFMTSRGEQYF	TGCAGTGCTAGAGATCCTTTCATGACTAGTCGAGGCGAGCAGTACTTC
TRBV5-1	.	.	TRBJ2-7	CASSPPGSGYEQYF	TGCGCCAGCAGCCCCCCCGGCTCGGGCTACGAGCAGTACTTC
TRBV20-1	.	few	TRBJ1-5	CSARDTGTWNQPQHF	TGCAGTGCTAGAGACACCGGGACATGGAATCAGCCCCAGCATTTT
TRBV12-3/TRBV12-4	.	many	TRBJ1-1	CASREKGFWSTEAFF	TGTGCCAGCAGGGAGAAGGGTTTTTGGAGCACTGAAGCTTTCTTT
TRBV28	TRBD2	.	TRBJ2-3	CASSLTTSLLTDTQYF	TGTGCCAGCAGCCTCACGACTAGCCTCTTGACAGATACGCAGTATTTT
TRBV4-1	.	many	TRBJ1-5	CASSQARGRYGNQPQHF	TGCGCCAGCAGCCAAGCGAGGGGGAGGTATGGCAATCAGCCCCAGCATTTT
TRBV20-1	TRBD2	few	TRBJ2-5	CSATTSGRIMAYQETQYF	TGCAGTGCTACGACTAGCGGGAGGATTATGGCGTACCAAGAGACCCAGTACTTC
TRBV5-1	TRBD1	many	TRBJ1-1	CASSLGRDSTEAFF	TGCGCCAGCAGCTTGGGAAGGGACAGCACTGAAGCTTTCTTT
TRBV19	.	.	TRBJ2-1	CASSRDEGHEQFF	TGTGCCAGTAGTCGGGACGAGGGCCATGAGCAGTTCTTC
TRBV10-3	.	many	TRBJ1-3	CAISDGQSGGNTIYF	TGTGCCATCAGTGACGGCCAATCGGGAGGAAACACCATATATTTT
TRBV5-1	.	many	TRBJ2-3	CASSSQQDTQYF	TGCGCCAGCAGCTCACAACAAGATACGCAGTATTTT
TRBV4-1	.	few	TRBJ2-6	CASSQVQTGANVLTF	TGCGCCAGCAGCCAAGTGCAGACTGGGGCCAACGTCCTGACTTTC